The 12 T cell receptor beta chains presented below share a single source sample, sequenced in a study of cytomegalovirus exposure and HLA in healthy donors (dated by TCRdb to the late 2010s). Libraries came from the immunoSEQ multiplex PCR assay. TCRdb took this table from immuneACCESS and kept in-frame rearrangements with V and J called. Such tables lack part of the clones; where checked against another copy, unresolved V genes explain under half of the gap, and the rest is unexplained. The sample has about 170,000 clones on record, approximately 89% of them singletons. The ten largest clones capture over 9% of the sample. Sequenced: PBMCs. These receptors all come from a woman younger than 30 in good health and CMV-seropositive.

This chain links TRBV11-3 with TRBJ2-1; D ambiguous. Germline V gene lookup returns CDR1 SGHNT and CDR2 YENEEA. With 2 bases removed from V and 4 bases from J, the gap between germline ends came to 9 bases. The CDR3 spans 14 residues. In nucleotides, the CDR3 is TGTGCCAGCAGCTTACGGAGAGATTACAATGAGCAGTTCTTC. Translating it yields CASSLRRDYNEQFF.

DNA for the CDR3: TGTGCCTGGAGTGTACGGAGTAGCGGGAGACTAGCCAAAAACATTCAGTACTTC. Its protein product is CAWSVRSSGRLAKNIQYF. This rearrangement joins TRBV30 to TRBJ2-4, with TRBD2 identical over 9 bases. Germline lookup yields CDR1 GTSNPN and CDR2 SVGIG (reference sequence). V shed 0 bases, J shed 0 bases, and the junction held 9 bases outside the gene matches. The CDR3 has 18 residues. Full variable domain (rest looked up from reference TRBV30 and TRBJ2-4): SQTIHQWPATLVQPVGSPLSLECTVEGTSNPNLYWYRQAAGRGLQLLFYSVGIGQISSEVPQNLSASRPQDRQFILSSKKLLLSDSGFYLCAWSVRSSGRLAKNIQYFGAGTRLSVL.

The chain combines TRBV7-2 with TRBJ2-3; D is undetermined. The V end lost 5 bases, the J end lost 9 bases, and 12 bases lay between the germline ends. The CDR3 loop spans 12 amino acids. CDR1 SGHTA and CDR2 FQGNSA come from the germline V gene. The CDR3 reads CASSATTSTQYF. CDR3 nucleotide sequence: TGTGCCAGCAGCGCAACCACGAGCACGCAGTATTTT.

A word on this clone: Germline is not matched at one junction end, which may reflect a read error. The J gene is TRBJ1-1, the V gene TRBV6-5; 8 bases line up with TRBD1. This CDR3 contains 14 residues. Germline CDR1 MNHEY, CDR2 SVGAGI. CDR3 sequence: CASSYTGTGPELIF. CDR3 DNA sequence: TGTGCCAGCAGTTACACCGGGACAGGCCCTGAATTGATCTTT.

The CDR3 loop is CAISRQGDTGELFF. The CDR3 DNA is TGTGCCATCAGCCGACAGGGAGACACCGGGGAGCTGTTTTTT. This sequence joins TRBV10-3 and TRBJ2-2, with 7 positions matching TRBD1. The V and J ends lost 6 bases and 3 bases, in that order; junction bases with no gene match: 4. This CDR3 is built from 14 residues. CDR1 ENHRY and CDR2 SYGVKD come from the germline V gene.

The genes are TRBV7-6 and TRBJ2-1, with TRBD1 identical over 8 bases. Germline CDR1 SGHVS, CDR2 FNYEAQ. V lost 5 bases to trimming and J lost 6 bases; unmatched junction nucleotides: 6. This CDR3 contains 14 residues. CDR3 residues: CASSMGQASNEQFF. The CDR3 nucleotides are TGTGCCAGCAGCATGGGACAGGCCAGCAATGAGCAGTTCTTC.

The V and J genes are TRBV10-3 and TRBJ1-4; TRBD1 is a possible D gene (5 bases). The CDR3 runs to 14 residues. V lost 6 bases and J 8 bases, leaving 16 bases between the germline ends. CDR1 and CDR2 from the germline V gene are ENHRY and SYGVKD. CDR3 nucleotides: TGTGCCATCAGGGGAGGGGCAGGATCGGAAAAACTGTTTTTT. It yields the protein CAIRGGAGSEKLFF.

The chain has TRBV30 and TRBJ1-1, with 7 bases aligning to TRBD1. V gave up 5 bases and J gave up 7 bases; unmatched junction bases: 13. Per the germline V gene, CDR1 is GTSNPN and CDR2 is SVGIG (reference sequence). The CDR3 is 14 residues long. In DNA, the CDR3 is TGTGCCTGGGGAAGTGGGAAAGGGGGCAGTGAAGCTTTCTTT. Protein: CAWGSGKGGSEAFF.

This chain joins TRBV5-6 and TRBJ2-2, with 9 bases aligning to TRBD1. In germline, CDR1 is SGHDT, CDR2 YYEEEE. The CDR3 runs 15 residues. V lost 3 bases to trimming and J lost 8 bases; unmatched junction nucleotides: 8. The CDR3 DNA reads TGTGCCAGCAGCTACGTCCCGGGACAGGGTGGGGAGCTGTTTTTT. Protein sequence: CASSYVPGQGGELFF.

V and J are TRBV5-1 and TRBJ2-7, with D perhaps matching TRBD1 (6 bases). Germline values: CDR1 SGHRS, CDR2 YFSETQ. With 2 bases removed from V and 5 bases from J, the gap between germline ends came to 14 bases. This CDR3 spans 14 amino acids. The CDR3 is CASSFLGANDEQYF. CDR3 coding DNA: TGCGCCAGCAGCTTCCTGGGGGCCAATGACGAGCAGTACTTC.

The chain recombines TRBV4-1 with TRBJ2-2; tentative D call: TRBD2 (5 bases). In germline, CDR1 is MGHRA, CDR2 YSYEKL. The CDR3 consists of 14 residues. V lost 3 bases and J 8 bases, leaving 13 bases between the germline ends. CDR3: CASSHSSPGGELFF. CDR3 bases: TGCGCCAGCAGCCATAGTTCCCCGGGAGGGGAGCTGTTTTTT.

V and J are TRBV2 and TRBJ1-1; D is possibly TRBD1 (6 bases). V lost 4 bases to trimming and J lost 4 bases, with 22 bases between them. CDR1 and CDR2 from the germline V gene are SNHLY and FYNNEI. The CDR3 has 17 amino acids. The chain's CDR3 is CASSVSGVGASGTEAFF. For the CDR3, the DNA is TGTGCCAGCAGTGTTTCAGGGGTGGGAGCGTCGGGCACTGAAGCTTTCTTT. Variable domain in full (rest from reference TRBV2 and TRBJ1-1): EPEVTQTPSHQVTQMGQEVILRCVPISNHLYFYWYRQILGQKVEFLVSFYNNEISEKSEIFDDQFSVERPDGSNFTLKIRSTKLEDSAMYFCASSVSGVGASGTEAFFGQGTRLTVV.